The next 32 T cell receptor beta chains were all read from a single sample in a study of spatial heterogeneity in lung cancer. The antigens of these receptors remain unknown. Study-level findings and limits: For expanded intratumoral alpha and beta TCRs, counts tracked tumor mutation counts.

The time point is: sample taken at primary tumor resection. MiXCR was run by TCRdb on the 5' RACE reads, yielding one entry per CDR3 protein. The data show some 5,500 distinct CDR3 sequences, roughly 15% seen once. The specimen was lung tumor tissue, collected at surgery. The receptors come from a male donor with early-stage non-small cell lung cancer.

This clonotype is medium-sized by share. A library made for alpha chains picked up this beta chain off target, so its size means little. This chain connects TRBV5-1 to TRBJ2-5; 8 bases line up with TRBD2. The CDR3 is made up of 15 amino acids. The germline V gene encodes CDR1 SGHRS and CDR2 YFSETQ. With 0 bases clipped from V and 3 bases from J, the junction kept 4 bases outside the gene matches. The CDR3 loop reads CASSLDNGREETQYF. The CDR3 DNA sequence: TGCGCCAGCAGCTTGGATAACGGGAGGGAAGAGACCCAGTACTTC.

This clonotype is deemed medium-sized. This beta chain lies outside the target of a library built for alpha chains; its clone size means little. The chain carries TRBV6-1 and TRBJ2-7; 9 bases map to TRBD1. The ends lost 4 bases at V and 6 bases at J; junction bases unmatched: 4. Germline V gene lookup returns CDR1 MNHNS and CDR2 SASEGT. There are 13 residues in the CDR3. The CDR3 spells CASSATTGGEQYF. In DNA form, the CDR3 reads TGTGCCAGCAGTGCAACGACAGGGGGCGAGCAGTACTTC.

In its sample, this clonotype is medium-sized (0.01 to 0.1%). This beta chain is a stray read from a library made for alpha chains; its abundance is not meaningful. CDR3 sequence: CASSLARGLSYEQYF. The CDR3 nucleotides read TGTGCCAGCAGTTTAGCCAGGGGCCTCTCCTACGAGCAGTACTTC. The rearrangement joins TRBV27 to TRBJ2-7; TRBD1 might be the D (6 bases). CDR3 length equals 15 residues. Germline CDR1 is MNHEY and CDR2 is SMNVEV (reference sequence). Trimming stripped 2 bases from V and 0 bases from J, with 11 bases between.

Relative to its sample, this clonotype is medium-sized (0.01 to 0.1%). This beta chain is an unintended read in a library built for alpha chains; its size means little. This chain joins TRBV20-1 and TRBJ2-3; 8 bases are shared with TRBD2. Germline V gene sequence: CDR1 DFQATT, CDR2 SNEGSKA (reference sequence). CDR3 length: 15 amino acids. V lost 0 bases to trimming and J lost 1 base; unmatched junction nucleotides: 3. CDR3 region: CSAREATSGTDTQYF. CDR3 in DNA: TGCAGTGCTAGAGAGGCGACTAGCGGCACAGATACGCAGTATTTT.

This clonotype was recorded at least ten times. This beta chain is an off-target read within a library intended for alpha chains, so its frequency means little. The V call is TRBV6-2 or TRBV6-3, the J call TRBJ2-5; D uncertain. Germline V CDR1 and CDR2: MNHEY, SVGEGT. V was cut by 0 bases and J by 1 base, with 9 bases left in between. This CDR3 has 15 residues. In DNA form, the CDR3 reads TGTGCCAGCAGTTACTCCCGCGGCGTCCAAGAGACCCAGTACTTC. This codes for CASSYSRGVQETQYF.

On this clonotype: As an off-target read in a library built for alpha chains, this beta chain has a frequency of little significance. This rearrangement joins TRBV7-9 to TRBJ1-4, with unresolved D. Germline CDR1 reads SEHNR; CDR2 reads FQNEAQ (reference sequence). V was trimmed by 1 base and J by 6 bases, leaving 9 bases between them. This CDR3 is 14 amino acids long. Here the CDR3 reads CASSLGGFYEKLFF. In DNA form, the CDR3 reads TGTGCCAGCAGCTTAGGAGGGTTTTATGAAAAACTGTTTTTT.

This clonotype is categorized as medium-sized. As an off-target read in a library built for alpha chains, this beta chain has a frequency of little significance. The rearrangement uses TRBV9 and TRBJ2-2; no reliable D call. The CDR3 runs to 13 residues. The V gene's germline CDR1 is SGDLS and CDR2 YYNGEE. Trimming took off 7 bases at V and 2 bases at J, with 9 bases between the two ends. CDR3 protein: CASGVGNTGELFF. The CDR3 DNA sequence: TGTGCCAGCGGGGTGGGAAACACCGGGGAGCTGTTTTTT.

Notes on this clonotype: This beta chain is a stray sequence in a library constructed for alpha chains; its clone size is not meaningful. The chain is built from TRBV19 and TRBJ1-2, with D possibly matching TRBD1 (5 bases). In germline, CDR1 is LNHDA, CDR2 SQIVND (reference sequence). The ends were cut back, 5 bases at V and 1 base at J, with 8 bases in the middle. The CDR3 has 13 residues. CDR3 amino acids: CASSLDSNYGYTF. The DNA for the CDR3 is TGTGCCAGTAGTCTCGACAGTAACTATGGCTACACCTTC. Filled out from reference TRBV19 and TRBJ1-2, the complete variable domain reads DGGITQSPKYLFRKEGQNVTLSCEQNLNHDAMYWYRQDPGQGLRLIYYSQIVNDFQKGDIAEGYSVSREKKESFPLTVTSAQKNPTAFYLCASSLDSNYGYTFGSGTRLTVV.

This clonotype has just a few counts. With the library built for alpha chains, this beta chain is off target and its frequency is not meaningful. The V call is TRBV5-1, the J call TRBJ2-1, with D possibly being TRBD1 or TRBD2 (5 bases each). The CDR3 extends over 13 amino acids. With 3 bases removed from V and 8 bases from J, the gap between germline ends came to 12 bases. Germline CDR1 reads SGHRS; CDR2 reads YFSETQ. CDR3 sequence: CASSWRLGHEQFF. CDR3 sequence (DNA): TGCGCCAGCAGCTGGAGGCTGGGGCATGAGCAGTTCTTC.

This clonotype is termed medium-sized. The library was built for alpha chains, so this beta chain is an off-target read and its size means little. The V gene is TRBV27, the J gene TRBJ2-7; 14 bases align to TRBD2. V dropped 8 bases and J dropped 2; count of bases not matched to a gene: 8. The germline V gene has CDR1 MNHEY and CDR2 SMNVEV (reference sequence). This CDR3 contains 16 residues. The CDR3 loop is CASSQPGLAGAYEQYF. DNA for the CDR3: TGTGCCAGCTCACAGCCGGGACTAGCGGGAGCCTACGAGCAGTACTTC.

By frequency in the sample, this clonotype is medium-sized. The library was built for alpha chains, so this beta chain is an off-target read and its size means little. The J gene is TRBJ1-3, the V gene TRBV7-9; 7 bases align to TRBD1. CDR1 is SEHNR and CDR2 is FQNEAQ in the germline V gene (reference sequence). This CDR3 contains 13 residues. Unmatched junction bases numbered 6, after V lost 6 bases and J lost 7 bases. The CDR3 protein is CASSSDRVNTIYF. The CDR3 region has the DNA TGTGCCAGCAGTTCCGACAGGGTCAACACCATATATTTT.

This clonotype counts as medium-sized. This beta chain slipped into a library made for alpha chains as a stray read, so its size is not meaningful. The rearrangement links TRBV2 to TRBJ2-2; D gene ambiguous. Germline-derived CDR1 and CDR2 are SNHLY and FYNNEI. V lost 3 bases and J 9 bases, leaving 11 bases between the germline ends. The CDR3 is 13 residues long. CDR3 sequence (DNA): TGTGCCAGCAGTGATTATGGGATCCGGGAGCTGTTTTTT. It is translated as CASSDYGIRELFF. The full variable domain, completed using reference TRBV2 and TRBJ2-2, is EPEVTQTPSHQVTQMGQEVILRCVPISNHLYFYWYRQILGQKVEFLVSFYNNEISEKSEIFDDQFSVERPDGSNFTLKIRSTKLEDSAMYFCASSDYGIRELFFGEGSRLTVL.

About this clonotype itself: The library was designed around alpha chains, so this beta chain is a stray read whose abundance carries little weight. The V gene is TRBV28, the J gene TRBJ2-1; 11 bases map to TRBD2. From germline, CDR1 is MDHEN and CDR2 SYDVKM. Unmatched junction bases numbered 7, after V lost 6 bases and J lost 3 bases. The CDR3 contains 16 residues. This chain's CDR3 is CASSPPLAGGYNEQFF. CDR3 in DNA: TGTGCCAGCAGCCCACCCCTAGCGGGAGGCTACAATGAGCAGTTCTTC.

This clonotype is termed medium-sized. A library made for alpha chains picked up this beta chain off target, so its size means little. The gene calls are TRBV29-1 and TRBJ2-7; D gene uncertain. The CDR3 loop spans 12 amino acids. Germline V gene sequence: CDR1 SQVTM, CDR2 ANQGSEA. Trimming removed 4 bases from V and 3 bases from J, with 10 bases in between. The CDR3 DNA follows: TGCAGCGTTGTGGGCGATTACTACGAGCAGTACTTC. As protein: CSVVGDYYEQYF.

Sample share makes this clonotype medium-sized. Because the library targeted alpha chains, this beta chain is an off-target read whose size means little. The chain has TRBV7-8 and TRBJ2-7, with a possible D match to TRBD1 (5 bases). Trimming cost V 1 base and J 4 bases, with 8 bases left between them. CDR3 length: 13 residues. Germline V gives CDR1 SGHVS, CDR2 FQNEAQ. CDR3 coding DNA: TGTGCCAGCAGCTTAGGAAGGGGTTACGAGCAGTACTTC. This codes for CASSLGRGYEQYF.

In this sample, this clonotype is medium-sized. A library prepared for alpha chains yielded this beta chain as an off-target read; its size is of little meaning. The chain employs TRBV3-1 and TRBJ2-3; 8 bases match TRBD2. The germline V gene encodes CDR1 LGHDT and CDR2 YNNKEL (reference sequence). V dropped 5 bases and J dropped 6; count of bases not matched to a gene: 10. The CDR3 has 15 residues. The CDR3 loop reads CASSGAGALEDTQYF. CDR3 sequence (DNA): TGTGCCAGCAGCGGAGCGGGGGCCTTGGAGGATACGCAGTATTTT.

In its sample, this clonotype was seen many times. This beta chain was picked up by a library intended for alpha chains and is off target, so its count carries little meaning. The chain couples TRBV11-2 to TRBJ2-7, with D tentatively TRBD2 (5 bases). The CDR3 has 13 amino acids. The V end was cut by 7 bases, the J end by 3 bases, with 13 bases between. Per the germline V gene, CDR1 is SGHAT and CDR2 is FQNNGV. The CDR3 nucleotides read TGTGCCAGCACCGACCGGGAAGTCTACGAGCAGTACTTC. As protein: CASTDREVYEQYF.

This clonotype counts as large (0.1 to 1%). This beta chain is an unintended read in a library built for alpha chains; its size means little. V gene TRBV20-1 combines with J gene TRBJ2-1; 8 nucleotides agree with TRBD2. There are 15 residues in the CDR3. V was clipped by 8 bases and J by 3 bases; unmatched bases: 12. Germline V gene lookup returns CDR1 DFQATT and CDR2 SNEGSKA (reference sequence). In nucleotides, the CDR3 is TGCAGTACAGGCTCCAGCGGGAGAATCTACAATGAGCAGTTCTTC. It yields the protein CSTGSSGRIYNEQFF.

By frequency in the sample, this clonotype is medium-sized. This beta chain lies outside the target of a library built for alpha chains; its clone size means little. The CDR3, as DNA: TGCAGTGGGGGGGACTCTGGAAACACCATATATTTT. Protein sequence: CSGGDSGNTIYF. The rearrangement links TRBV20-1 to TRBJ1-3, with D perhaps matching TRBD1 (5 bases). Germline-derived CDR1 and CDR2 are DFQATT and SNEGSKA (reference sequence). The CDR3 is made up of 12 amino acids. Trimming removed 7 bases at V and 0 bases at J, with 7 bases between.

This clonotype was observed at least ten times. Being off target in a library aimed at alpha chains, this beta chain has a size of little meaning. V usage is TRBV28 and J usage is TRBJ1-6; D not resolved. The CDR3 consists of 12 residues. Trimming removed 3 bases from V and 10 bases from J, with 7 bases in between. The germline V gene encodes CDR1 MDHEN and CDR2 SYDVKM. The CDR3 region is CASSFEGSPLHF. The CDR3 nucleotides read TGTGCCAGCAGTTTCGAAGGCTCACCCCTCCACTTT.

This clonotype is medium-sized. As an off-target read in a library built for alpha chains, this beta chain has a frequency of little significance. The V gene is TRBV28, the J gene TRBJ1-2, with unresolved D. The germline V gene has CDR1 MDHEN and CDR2 SYDVKM. Trimming stripped 5 bases from V and 4 bases from J, with 14 bases between. The CDR3 has 14 residues. The CDR3 spells CASSPRVEVYGYTF. CDR3 coding DNA: TGTGCCAGCAGTCCCCGAGTAGAAGTCTATGGCTACACCTTC.

This clonotype has a count of ten or more. The library was built for alpha chains, so this beta chain is an off-target read and its size means little. The chain uses TRBV7-2 and TRBJ2-5; 8 bases agree with TRBD1. The length of the CDR3 is 16 residues. Germline CDR1 reads SGHTA; CDR2 reads FQGNSA. V was clipped by 3 bases and J by 5 bases; unmatched bases: 11. The CDR3 reads CASSFGSGGYGETQYF. In DNA form, the CDR3 reads TGTGCCAGCAGCTTTGGCTCAGGGGGCTATGGGGAGACCCAGTACTTC.

Ten or more counts support this clonotype. This beta chain turned up in a library designed for alpha chains; as an off-target read, its abundance says little. The chain has TRBV6-6 and TRBJ1-2, with D perhaps TRBD1 (6 bases). Trimming left V 0 bases short and J 5 bases short, with 16 bases between. The CDR3 is 16 amino acids. Germline values: CDR1 MNHNY, CDR2 SVGAGI (reference sequence). The CDR3 DNA follows: TGTGCCAGCAGTTACTCGAGGATCAGGGGAGGTTATGGCTACACCTTC. This codes for CASSYSRIRGGYGYTF.

This clonotype is deemed medium-sized. A library prepared for alpha chains yielded this beta chain as an off-target read; its size is of little meaning. The J gene is TRBJ2-1, the V gene TRBV6-2 or TRBV6-3; 10 bases align to TRBD2. V lost 2 bases and J lost 15; bases outside the gene matches: 25. Germline lookup yields CDR1 MNHEY and CDR2 SVGEGT. The CDR3 extends over 19 amino acids. CDR3: CASSYAPVAGGHRFLRGFF. CDR3 sequence (DNA): TGTGCCAGCAGTTACGCGCCCGTAGCGGGAGGCCACCGATTCCTTAGGGGGTTCTTC.

This clonotype is medium-sized within its sample. In a library made to pick up alpha chains, this beta chain is a stray read with a size that means little. The J gene is TRBJ2-3, the V gene TRBV28, with a weak D call TRBD1 (6 bases). The CDR3 spans 14 residues. Trimming pared 8 bases from V and 3 bases from J, leaving 15 bases between. Germline CDR1 reads MDHEN; CDR2 reads SYDVKM. The CDR3 DNA sequence: TGTGCCAGCGGTCGTGGCAGGGGAACAGATACGCAGTATTTT. Translating it yields CASGRGRGTDTQYF. Variable domain in full (rest from reference TRBV28 and TRBJ2-3): DVKVTQSSRYLVKRTGEKVFLECVQDMDHENMFWYRQDPGLGLRLIYFSYDVKMKEKGDIPEGYSVSREKKERFSLILESASTNQTSMYLCASGRGRGTDTQYFGPGTRLTVL.

By sample fraction, this clonotype is medium-sized (0.01 to 0.1%). This beta chain was picked up by a library intended for alpha chains and is off target, so its count carries little meaning. This chain connects TRBV6-5 to TRBJ1-2; weak D call: TRBD1 (5 bases). CDR3 length equals 13 residues. Germline values: CDR1 MNHEY, CDR2 SVGAGI. Deletions cut 6 bases from V and 8 bases from J, with 16 bases between. The CDR3 DNA reads as TGTGCCAGCAGCCCAGTCGGGGGGTTCGGCTACACCTTC. Residues: CASSPVGGFGYTF.

This clonotype appeared many times. This beta chain is an off-target read within a library intended for alpha chains, so its frequency means little. V and J are TRBV4-1 and TRBJ2-2; a weak D match, TRBD2 (5 bases). The CDR3 covers 16 residues. Trimming took off 0 bases at V and 1 base at J, with 9 bases between the two ends. Germline CDR1 is MGHRA and CDR2 is YSYEKL. The CDR3 DNA sequence: TGCGCCAGCAGCCAAGAAGCGGCAGGGAACACCGGGGAGCTGTTTTTT. Its translation: CASSQEAAGNTGELFF.

This clonotype was recorded at least ten times. Being off target in a library aimed at alpha chains, this beta chain has a size of little meaning. This sequence joins TRBV20-1 and TRBJ1-4; tentative D call: TRBD1 (6 bases). This CDR3 region has 14 residues. Trimming removed 5 bases at V and 7 bases at J, with 17 bases between. Germline values: CDR1 DFQATT, CDR2 SNEGSKA (reference sequence). CDR3 region: CSAHLQGRSEKLFF. The CDR3, as DNA: TGCAGTGCTCACCTACAGGGACGAAGTGAAAAACTGTTTTTT.

In the case of this clonotype: Being off target in a library aimed at alpha chains, this beta chain has a size of little meaning. The chain links TRBV6-2 or TRBV6-3 to TRBJ2-3; 9 nucleotides match TRBD2. J lost 3 bases, V lost 6 bases, and 4 bases had no gene match. Germline CDR1 reads MNHEY; CDR2 reads SVGEGT. This CDR3 comprises 14 residues. This chain's CDR3 is CASSRTSETDTQYF. The CDR3 region has the DNA TGTGCCAGCAGCCGGACTAGCGAAACAGATACGCAGTATTTT.

This clonotype is deemed medium-sized. This beta chain was picked up by a library intended for alpha chains and is off target, so its count carries little meaning. This sequence joins TRBV30 and TRBJ1-3; D is uncertain. Germline CDR1 is GTSNPN and CDR2 is SVGIG (reference sequence). V shed 0 bases and J shed 4 bases, with 4 bases lying between them. The CDR3 contains 12 residues. The CDR3 protein is CAWSVQGNTIYF. In DNA, the CDR3 is TGTGCCTGGAGTGTACAAGGAAACACCATATATTTT.

This clonotype came up a few times. The size of this beta chain means little, since it is a stray read in a library made for alpha chains. The chain carries TRBV7-9 and TRBJ2-7; D not resolved. V lost 5 bases and J 1 base, leaving 9 bases between the germline ends. Germline lookup yields CDR1 SEHNR and CDR2 FQNEAQ (reference sequence). The CDR3 covers 13 residues. In DNA, the CDR3 is TGTGCCAGCAGCCCCCATATTTCCTACGAGCAGTACTTC. Translating gives CASSPHISYEQYF.

With regard to this clonotype: The library was built for alpha chains, so this beta chain is an off-target read and its size means little. V is TRBV6-5 and J is TRBJ2-1; 9 nucleotides align to TRBD1. V was pared by 4 bases and J by 2 bases, with 3 bases of the junction left unmatched. CDR3 size: 15 residues. Germline CDR1 is MNHEY and CDR2 is SVGAGI. The DNA of the CDR3 is TGTGCCAGCAGTTCCGGGACAGGGACCTACAATGAGCAGTTCTTC. Its protein product is CASSSGTGTYNEQFF.